This T cell receptor (beta chain) was sequenced for a study of STAT5B mutations in CD4+ large granular lymphocyte leukemia. V was pared by 7 bases and J by 3 bases, with 8 bases of the junction left unmatched. Germline V gives CDR1 SQVTM, CDR2 ANQGSEA. The CDR3 extends over 15 amino acids. Method: immunoSEQ multiplex PCR; TCRdb's copy keeps in-frame clones and lacks some. The data hold 30,000 to 35,000 clones, with approximately 82% observed a single time. This sequence was found in a human donor in good health. This chain connects TRBV29-1 to TRBJ2-1; 11 positions match TRBD2. The sequencing input was CD4+ T cells from blood buffy coats. CDR3 sequence: CSADLSGRVYNEQFF. CDR3 coding DNA: TGCAGCGCAGACCTTAGCGGGAGGGTCTACAATGAGCAGTTCTTC.